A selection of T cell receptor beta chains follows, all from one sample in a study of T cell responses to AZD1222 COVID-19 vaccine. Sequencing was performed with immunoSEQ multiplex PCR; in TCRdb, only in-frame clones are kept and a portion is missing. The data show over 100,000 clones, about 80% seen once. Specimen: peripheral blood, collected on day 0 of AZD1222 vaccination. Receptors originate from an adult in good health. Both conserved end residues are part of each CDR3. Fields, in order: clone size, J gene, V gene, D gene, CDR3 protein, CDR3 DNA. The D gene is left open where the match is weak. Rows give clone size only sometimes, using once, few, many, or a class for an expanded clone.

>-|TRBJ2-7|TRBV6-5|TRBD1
CASSRTGNEQYF
TGTGCCAGCAGTCGGACAGGGAATGAGCAGTACTTC
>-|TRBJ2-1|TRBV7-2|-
CASSQDISNEQFF
TGTGCCAGCAGCCAGGACATTAGCAATGAGCAGTTCTTC
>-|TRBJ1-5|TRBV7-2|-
CASSSQGRNQPQHF
TGTGCCAGCAGCTCCCAGGGGCGCAATCAGCCCCAGCATTTT
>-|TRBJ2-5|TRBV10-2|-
CASSGGGETQYF
TGCGCCAGTAGCGGTGGGGGGGAGACCCAGTACTTC
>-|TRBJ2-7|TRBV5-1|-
CASSDVDYSEQYF
TGCGCCAGCAGCGACGTTGACTACAGCGAGCAGTACTTC
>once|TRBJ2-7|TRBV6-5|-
CASSYLTAGENYEQYF
TGTGCCAGCAGTTACCTCACGGCAGGGGAGAATTACGAGCAGTACTTC
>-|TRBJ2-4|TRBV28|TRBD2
CASSFGGAAKNIQYF
TGTGCCAGCAGTTTCGGGGGGGCAGCCAAAAACATTCAGTACTTC
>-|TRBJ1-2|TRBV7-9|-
CASSLAGPLEREGYTF
TGTGCCAGCAGCTTAGCTGGGCCTCTCGAGAGGGAAGGCTACACCTTC
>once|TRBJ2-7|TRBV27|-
CASSLRVGRSYEQYF
TGTGCCAGCAGTTTACGCGTGGGGCGCTCCTACGAGCAGTACTTC
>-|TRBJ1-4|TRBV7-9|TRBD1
CASSRRTGTEKLFF
TGTGCCAGCAGCCGCAGGACAGGGACTGAAAAACTGTTTTTT
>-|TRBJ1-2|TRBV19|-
CASRGRNNYGYTF
TGTGCCAGTAGGGGCAGGAACAACTATGGCTACACCTTC
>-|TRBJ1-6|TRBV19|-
CASSTLVFNNSPLHF
TGTGCCAGTAGTACCCTCGTCTTTAATAATTCACCCCTCCACTTT
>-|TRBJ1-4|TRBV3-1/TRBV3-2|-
CASSPRRGFGEKLFF
TGTGCCAGCAGCCCCCGGAGGGGGTTCGGTGAAAAACTGTTTTTT
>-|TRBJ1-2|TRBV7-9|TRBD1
CASSLVLRQGANYGYTF
TGTGCCAGCAGCTTAGTCTTGAGACAGGGGGCTAACTATGGCTACACCTTC
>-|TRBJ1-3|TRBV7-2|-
CASSSSVGAGNTIYF
TGTGCCAGCAGCTCGAGTGTGGGGGCTGGAAACACCATATATTTT
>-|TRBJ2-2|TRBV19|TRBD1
CASRTGQGYTGELFF
TGTGCCAGTAGGACAGGACAGGGGTACACCGGGGAGCTGTTTTTT
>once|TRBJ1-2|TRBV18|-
CASSPPGRRVNGYTF
TGTGCCAGCTCACCTCCGGGACGGAGGGTTAATGGCTACACCTTC
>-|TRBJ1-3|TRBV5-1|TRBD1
CASDRYRDRPLSGNTIYF
TGCGCCAGCGACCGGTACCGGGACAGGCCTCTCTCTGGAAACACCATATATTTT
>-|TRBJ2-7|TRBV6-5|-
CASSTVGYSREQYF
TGTGCCAGCAGTACGGTGGGGTATTCAAGAGAGCAGTACTTC
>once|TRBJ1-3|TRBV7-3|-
CASSLWGNGNTIYF
TGTGCCAGCAGCTTATGGGGGAATGGAAACACCATATATTTT
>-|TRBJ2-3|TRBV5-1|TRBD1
CASRLGQFTDTQYF
TGCGCCAGCAGGTTGGGACAGTTCACAGATACGCAGTATTTT
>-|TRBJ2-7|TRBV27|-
CASSATANKVYEQYF
TGTGCCAGCAGTGCTACGGCCAACAAAGTCTACGAGCAGTACTTC
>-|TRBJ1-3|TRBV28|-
CASSWAGTAGNTIYF
TGTGCCAGCAGTTGGGCCGGGACGGCTGGAAACACCATATATTTT
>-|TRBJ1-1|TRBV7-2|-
CASRFDSSGTEAFF
TGTGCCAGCAGATTCGACTCGAGCGGCACTGAAGCTTTCTTT
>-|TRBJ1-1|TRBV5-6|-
CASSLAIQRRGNTEAFF
TGTGCCAGCAGCTTGGCCATTCAGCGGCGAGGGAACACTGAAGCTTTCTTT
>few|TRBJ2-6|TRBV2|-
CASSELGGVTNVLTF
TGTGCCAGCAGTGAATTAGGGGGAGTGACCAACGTCCTGACTTTC
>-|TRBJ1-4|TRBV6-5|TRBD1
CASAAGQAGEKLFF
TGTGCCAGTGCGGCGGGACAGGCAGGTGAAAAACTGTTTTTT
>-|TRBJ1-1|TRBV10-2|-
CASRGGSGNTEAFF
TGCGCCAGCAGGGGTGGCTCGGGGAACACTGAAGCTTTCTTT
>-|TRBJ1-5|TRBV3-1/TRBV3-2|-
CASSQDLTPNQPQHF
TGTGCCAGCAGCCAAGATTTGACCCCAAATCAGCCCCAGCATTTT
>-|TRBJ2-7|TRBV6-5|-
CASKERGTNYEQYF
TGTGCCAGCAAAGAGCGTGGGACAAACTACGAGCAGTACTTC
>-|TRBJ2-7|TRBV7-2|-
CASSSRRAYEQYF
TGTGCCAGCAGCTCACGCCGGGCCTACGAGCAGTACTTC
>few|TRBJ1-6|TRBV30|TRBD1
CAWSMGQGNSPLHF
TGTGCCTGGAGCATGGGACAGGGGAATTCACCCCTCCACTTT
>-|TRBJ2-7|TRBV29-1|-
CSASGPSYEQYF
TGCAGCGCCTCGGGTCCCTCCTACGAGCAGTACTTC
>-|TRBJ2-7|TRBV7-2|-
CASSLAAGSPYEQYF
TGTGCCAGCAGCTTAGCGGCAGGATCCCCTTACGAGCAGTACTTC
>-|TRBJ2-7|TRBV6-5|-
CASSRAGEAGEQYF
TGTGCCAGCAGTAGGGCAGGGGAAGCGGGCGAGCAGTACTTC